A single sample gave rise to the 17 T cell receptor beta chains below, sequenced in a study of blood T cell repertoires in COVID-19. The assay was immunoSEQ multiplex PCR, and TCRdb's table has in-frame clones only and misses some. The repertoire holds 110,000 or so clones, with around 80% as singletons. The material sequenced was peripheral blood. All receptors derive from a man aged 65 to 85 with acute or convalescent COVID-19.

This clone was observed once. The V and J genes are TRBV6-6 and TRBJ2-2, with 9 positions matching TRBD1. CDR3 size: 15 residues. Germline V gene lookup returns CDR1 MNHNY and CDR2 SVGAGI (reference sequence). V was pared by 6 bases and J by 6 bases, with 8 bases of the junction left unmatched. DNA for the CDR3: TGTGCCAGCAGCCTACGACAGGGGGAGTCCGGGGAGCTGTTTTTT. Protein: CASSLRQGESGELFF.

V usage is TRBV7-3 and J usage is TRBJ1-1; no reliable D call. Trimming took off 2 bases at V and 3 bases at J, with 7 bases between the two ends. This CDR3 is 13 amino acids long. From germline, CDR1 is SGHTA and CDR2 FQGTGA. The CDR3 loop reads CASSLQDYTEAFF. As DNA, the CDR3 is TGTGCCAGCAGCTTACAGGATTACACTGAAGCTTTCTTT.

The chain joins TRBV12-3 or TRBV12-4 to TRBJ2-5, with D uncertain. Trimming cost V 5 bases and J 5 bases, with 12 bases left between them. The CDR3 totals 13 residues. The CDR3 spells CASSPGGLETQYF. CDR3 in DNA: TGTGCCAGCAGTCCGGGTGGTCTCGAGACCCAGTACTTC.

The V and J genes are TRBV2 and TRBJ2-5, with no clear D. The CDR3 has 14 residues. The V end was cut by 9 bases, the J end by 2 bases, with 16 bases between. Looked up from germline, CDR1 is SNHLY and CDR2 is FYNNEI. The DNA of the CDR3 is TGTGCCAGTACCTTACTTAGCCCACAAGAGACCCAGTACTTC. Translated: CASTLLSPQETQYF.

The J gene is TRBJ2-1, the V gene TRBV28, with 12 bases lining up with TRBD2. Germline CDR1 MDHEN, CDR2 SYDVKM. V lost 6 bases and J lost 8; bases outside the gene matches: 8. CDR3 length equals 15 residues. The CDR3 DNA reads TGTGCCAGCAGCTGGTCTAGCGGGAGGGCTGATGAGCAGTTCTTC. Amino acids: CASSWSSGRADEQFF.

The chain couples TRBV2 to TRBJ1-1; 8 bases agree with TRBD1. CDR3 length: 15 amino acids. After removal of 7 bases from V and 4 bases from J, the junction contained 11 bases not matched to a gene. The germline gives CDR1 SNHLY, CDR2 FYNNEI. CDR3 coding DNA: TGTGCCAGCAACAGGGGGAGACCCAGGGGCACTGAAGCTTTCTTT. It specifies CASNRGRPRGTEAFF.

The chain uses TRBV5-4 and TRBJ2-7, with D perhaps TRBD2 (5 bases). This CDR3 contains 16 residues. V was cut by 3 bases and J by 4 bases, with 20 bases left in between. Germline-derived CDR1 and CDR2 are SGHNT and YYREEE (reference sequence). The CDR3 DNA sequence: TGTGCCAGCAGCTCTTCCCAGTTTATAAGGAGGTACGAGCAGTACTTC. It translates to CASSSSQFIRRYEQYF.

V is TRBV7-8 and J is TRBJ1-1; D may be TRBD1 (6 bases). V shed 3 bases and J shed 4 bases, with 12 bases lying between them. Germline lookup yields CDR1 SGHVS and CDR2 FQNEAQ. The CDR3 sequence is 14 residues long. The CDR3 protein is CASSFRRGGTEAFF. Written as DNA, the CDR3 is TGTGCCAGCAGCTTCCGCAGGGGTGGCACTGAAGCTTTCTTT.

The chain links TRBV15 to TRBJ2-1; 10 positions match TRBD2. The CDR3 covers 17 residues. V lost 0 bases to trimming and J lost 7 bases; unmatched junction nucleotides: 9. Per germline, CDR1 LNHNV and CDR2 YYDKDF (reference sequence). The CDR3 spells CATSRDRSGGAGNEQFF. Here the CDR3 DNA reads TGTGCCACCAGCAGAGATAGAAGCGGGGGGGCTGGAAATGAGCAGTTCTTC.

This chain connects TRBV5-6 to TRBJ2-7; 7 positions match TRBD2. Looked up from germline, CDR1 is SGHDT and CDR2 is YYEEEE. CDR3 size: 12 residues. V trimming: 7 bases; J trimming: 0 bases; junction bases outside the gene matches: 1. CDR3 residues: CASERGSYEQYF. CDR3 bases: TGTGCCAGCGAGCGGGGCTCCTACGAGCAGTACTTC.

This clone was seen only a few times. The V call is TRBV18, the J call TRBJ2-5, with TRBD1 matching over 10 bases. Germline V gene data show CDR1 as KGHSH and CDR2 as LQKENI. The J segment lost 5 bases and the V segment lost 4 bases, leaving 7 bases of the junction unmatched. CDR3 length: 15 amino acids. The CDR3 DNA follows: TGTGCCAGCTCACGAACGGGACAGGGGAGCGAGACCCAGTACTTC. Its translation: CASSRTGQGSETQYF.

This chain uses TRBV7-6 with TRBJ1-2; no clear D gene. The V gene's germline CDR1 is SGHVS and CDR2 FNYEAQ. V lost 5 bases to trimming and J lost 9 bases, with 13 bases between them. CDR3 length: 12 amino acids. The CDR3 sequence is CASSLPRGSYTF. The CDR3 DNA reads as TGTGCCAGCAGCCTCCCTCGCGGTAGCTACACCTTC.

The V gene is TRBV7-3, the J gene TRBJ2-1; 10 positions match TRBD2. CDR1 SGHTA and CDR2 FQGTGA come from the germline V gene. The CDR3 spans 15 residues. V was pared by 3 bases and J by 3 bases, with 2 bases of the junction left unmatched. CDR3 bases: TGTGCCAGCAGCTTCGGACTAGCGGACTACAATGAGCAGTTCTTC. Translation gives CASSFGLADYNEQFF.

This chain connects TRBV28 to TRBJ2-7, with 7 bases fitting TRBD2. The germline V gene has CDR1 MDHEN and CDR2 SYDVKM. The ends lost 5 bases at V and 6 bases at J; junction bases unmatched: 16. The CDR3 is 16 amino acids. The CDR3 nucleotides are TGTGCCAGCAGTAGGCCTCCAAGACTAGCAGGGTTCGAGCAGTACTTC. Protein sequence: CASSRPPRLAGFEQYF.

This clone was seen a single time. J is TRBJ1-5 and V is TRBV10-3; 7 bases match TRBD1. After removal of 3 bases from V and 0 bases from J, the junction contained 5 bases not matched to a gene. Germline V gene lookup returns CDR1 ENHRY and CDR2 SYGVKD. This CDR3 is 16 amino acids long. The CDR3 DNA reads TGTGCCATCAGTGACCGACAGGGCAATAGCAATCAGCCCCAGCATTTT. Translation: CAISDRQGNSNQPQHF.

J is TRBJ2-5 and V is TRBV30, with TRBD2 matching over 8 bases. The trim removed 2 bases at V and 8 bases at J, leaving 13 bases unmatched. Germline loops: CDR1 GTSNPN, CDR2 SVGIG (reference sequence). The CDR3 loop spans 15 amino acids. CDR3 coding DNA: TGTGCCTGGAGTCCCGCCGGGGGGGGCCTGTCTACCCAGTACTTC. Residues: CAWSPAGGGLSTQYF.

Note on this clone: At one end the junction does not follow the germline gene, possibly because of a read error. The chain employs TRBV7-9 and TRBJ1-3; D remains unclear. From germline, CDR1 is SEHNR and CDR2 FQNEAQ (reference sequence). The CDR3 length is 11 residues. CDR3 sequence reads: CASSSGDTIYF. The CDR3 DNA is TGTGCCAGCAGCTCTGGAGACACCATATATTTT. The variable domain in full, with the rest retrieved from reference TRBV7-9 and TRBJ1-3, is DTGVSQNPRHKITKRGQNVTFRCDPISEHNRLYWYRQTLGQGPEFLTYFQNEAQLEKSRLLSDRFSAERPKGSFSTLEIQRTEQGDSAMYLCASSSGDTIYFGEGSWLTVV.